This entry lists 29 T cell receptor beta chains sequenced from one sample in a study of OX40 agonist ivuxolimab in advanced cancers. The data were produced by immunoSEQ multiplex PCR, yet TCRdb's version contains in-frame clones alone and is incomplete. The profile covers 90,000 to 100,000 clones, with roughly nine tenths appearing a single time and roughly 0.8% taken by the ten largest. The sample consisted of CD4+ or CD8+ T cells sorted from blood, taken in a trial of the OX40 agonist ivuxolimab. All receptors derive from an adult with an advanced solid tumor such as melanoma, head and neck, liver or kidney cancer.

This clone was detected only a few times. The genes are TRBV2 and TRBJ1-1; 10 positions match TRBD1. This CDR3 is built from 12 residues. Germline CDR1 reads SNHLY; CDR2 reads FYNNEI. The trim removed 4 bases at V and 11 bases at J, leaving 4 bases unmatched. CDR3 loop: CASSGTGGMAFF. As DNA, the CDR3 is TGTGCCAGCAGTGGGACAGGGGGGATGGCTTTCTTT.

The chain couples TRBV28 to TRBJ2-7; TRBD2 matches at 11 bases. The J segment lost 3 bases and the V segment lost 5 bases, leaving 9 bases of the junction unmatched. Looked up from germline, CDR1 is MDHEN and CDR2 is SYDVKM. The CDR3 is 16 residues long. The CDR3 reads CASSRTSGPRGYEQYV. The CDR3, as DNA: TGTGCCAGCAGTCGGACTAGCGGGCCCCGAGGCTACGAGCAGTACGTC.

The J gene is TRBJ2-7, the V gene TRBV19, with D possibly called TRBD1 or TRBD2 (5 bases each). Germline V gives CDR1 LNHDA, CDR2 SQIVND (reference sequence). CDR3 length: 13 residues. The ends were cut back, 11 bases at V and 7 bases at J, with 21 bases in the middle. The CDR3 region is CAVGTGATGEQYF. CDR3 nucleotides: TGTGCCGTCGGAACAGGTGCAACGGGGGAGCAGTACTTC.

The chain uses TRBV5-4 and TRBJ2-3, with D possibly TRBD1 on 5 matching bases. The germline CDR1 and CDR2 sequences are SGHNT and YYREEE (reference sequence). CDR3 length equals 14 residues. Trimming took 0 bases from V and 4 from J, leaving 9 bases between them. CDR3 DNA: TGTGCCAGCAGCTTGGCGCAGGGCGCAGATACGCAGTATTTT. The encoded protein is CASSLAQGADTQYF. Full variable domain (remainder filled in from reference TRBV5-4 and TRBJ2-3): ETGVTQSPTHLIKTRGQQVTLRCSSQSGHNTVSWYQQALGQGPQFIFQYYREEENGRGNFPPRFSGLQFPNYSSELNVNALELDDSALYLCASSLAQGADTQYFGPGTRLTVL.

CDR3: CASSLSGRAGEQYV. The CDR3, as DNA: TGTGCCAGCAGCCTTAGCGGGAGGGCGGGGGAGCAGTACGTC. The chain combines TRBV7-9 with TRBJ2-7; 11 nucleotides align to TRBD2. Germline CDR1 reads SEHNR; CDR2 reads FQNEAQ (reference sequence). V was pared by 5 bases and J by 7 bases, with 7 bases of the junction left unmatched. The CDR3 has 14 residues.

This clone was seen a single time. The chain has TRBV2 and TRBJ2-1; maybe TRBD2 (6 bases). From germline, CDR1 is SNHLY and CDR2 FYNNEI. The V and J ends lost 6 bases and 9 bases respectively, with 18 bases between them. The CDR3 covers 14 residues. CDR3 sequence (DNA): TGTGCCAGCAGATTAGCGGTTAGCTGGGGTGAGCAGTTCTTC. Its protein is CASRLAVSWGEQFF.

The CDR3 loop is CASSWDYSRTEQYF. DNA for the CDR3: TGCGCCAGCAGCTGGGACTATTCCCGTACGGAGCAGTACTTC. The chain combines TRBV5-1 with TRBJ2-7, with TRBD2 matching over 7 bases. V shed 3 bases and J 7 bases; nucleotides not matched to a gene: 10. This CDR3 contains 14 residues. The germline V gene has CDR1 SGHRS and CDR2 YFSETQ.

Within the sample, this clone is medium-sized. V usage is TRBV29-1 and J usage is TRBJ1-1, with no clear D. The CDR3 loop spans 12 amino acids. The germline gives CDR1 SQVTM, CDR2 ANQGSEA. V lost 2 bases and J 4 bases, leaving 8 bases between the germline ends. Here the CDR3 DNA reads TGCAGCGTTGAACCAGGTGCCACTGAAGCTTTCTTT. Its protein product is CSVEPGATEAFF.

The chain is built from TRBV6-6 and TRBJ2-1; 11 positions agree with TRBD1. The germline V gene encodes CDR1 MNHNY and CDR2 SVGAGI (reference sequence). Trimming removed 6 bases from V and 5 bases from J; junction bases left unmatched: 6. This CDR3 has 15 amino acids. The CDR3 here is CASSWDRGKNNEQFF. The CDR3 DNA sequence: TGTGCCAGCAGCTGGGACAGGGGGAAAAACAATGAGCAGTTCTTC.

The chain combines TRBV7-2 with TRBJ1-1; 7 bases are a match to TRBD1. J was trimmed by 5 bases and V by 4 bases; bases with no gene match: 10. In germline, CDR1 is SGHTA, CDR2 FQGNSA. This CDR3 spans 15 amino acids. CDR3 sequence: CASSWQGVDGTEAFF. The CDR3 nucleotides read TGTGCCAGCAGCTGGCAGGGGGTCGATGGTACTGAAGCTTTCTTT.

In DNA, the CDR3 is TGCGCCAGCAGCCAAGGACACAGTAGCAATCAGCCCCAGCATTTT. Amino acids: CASSQGHSSNQPQHF. The gene calls are TRBV4-3 and TRBJ1-5; D gene ambiguous. CDR1 is LGHNA and CDR2 is YSLEER in the germline V gene. The CDR3 covers 15 residues. V was trimmed by 1 base and J by 0 bases, leaving 7 bases between them.

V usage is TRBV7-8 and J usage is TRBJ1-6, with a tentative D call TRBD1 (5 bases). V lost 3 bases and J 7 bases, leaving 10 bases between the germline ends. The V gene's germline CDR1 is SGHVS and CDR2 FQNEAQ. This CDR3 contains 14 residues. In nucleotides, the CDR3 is TGTGCCAGCAGCTTCACAGGACAAAATTCACCCCTCCACTTT. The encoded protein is CASSFTGQNSPLHF.

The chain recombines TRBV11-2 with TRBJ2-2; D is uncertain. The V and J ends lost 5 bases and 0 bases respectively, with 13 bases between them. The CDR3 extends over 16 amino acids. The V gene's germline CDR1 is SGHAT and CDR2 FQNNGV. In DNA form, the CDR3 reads TGTGCCAGCAGCCCCAATAGCAGACCGAACACCGGGGAGCTGTTTTTT. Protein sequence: CASSPNSRPNTGELFF.

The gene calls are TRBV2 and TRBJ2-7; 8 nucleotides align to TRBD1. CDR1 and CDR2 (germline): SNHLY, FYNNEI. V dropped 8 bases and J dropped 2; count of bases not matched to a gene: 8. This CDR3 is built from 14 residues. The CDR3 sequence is CASGRQGKPYEQYV. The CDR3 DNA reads TGTGCCAGCGGCCGACAGGGGAAACCCTACGAGCAGTACGTC.

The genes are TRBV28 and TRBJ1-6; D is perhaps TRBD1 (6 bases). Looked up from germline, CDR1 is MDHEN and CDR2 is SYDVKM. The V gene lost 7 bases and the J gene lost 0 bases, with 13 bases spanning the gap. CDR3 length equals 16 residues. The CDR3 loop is CASKVGGNSYNSPLHF. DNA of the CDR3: TGTGCCAGCAAAGTAGGGGGAAACTCCTATAATTCACCCCTCCACTTT.

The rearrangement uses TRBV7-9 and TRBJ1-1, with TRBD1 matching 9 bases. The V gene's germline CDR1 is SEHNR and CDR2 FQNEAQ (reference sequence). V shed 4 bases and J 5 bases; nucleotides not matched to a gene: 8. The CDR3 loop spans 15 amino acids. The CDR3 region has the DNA TGTGCCAGCAGCTCGGGACAGGGAATAAGAACTGAAGCTTTCTTT. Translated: CASSSGQGIRTEAFF.

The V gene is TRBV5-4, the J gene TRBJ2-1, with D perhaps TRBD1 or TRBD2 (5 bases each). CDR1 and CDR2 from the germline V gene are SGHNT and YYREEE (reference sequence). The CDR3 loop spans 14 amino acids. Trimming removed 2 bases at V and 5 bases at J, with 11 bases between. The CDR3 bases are TGTGCCAGCAGCTTTGGGGGTGTAGACAATGAGCAGTTCTTC. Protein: CASSFGGVDNEQFF.

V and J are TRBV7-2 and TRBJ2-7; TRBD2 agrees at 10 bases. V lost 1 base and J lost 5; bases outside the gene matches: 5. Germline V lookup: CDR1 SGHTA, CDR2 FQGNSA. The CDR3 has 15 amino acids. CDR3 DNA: TGTGCCAGCAGCTTAGTCCCTAGCGGGAGCCACGAGCAGTACGTC. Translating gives CASSLVPSGSHEQYV.

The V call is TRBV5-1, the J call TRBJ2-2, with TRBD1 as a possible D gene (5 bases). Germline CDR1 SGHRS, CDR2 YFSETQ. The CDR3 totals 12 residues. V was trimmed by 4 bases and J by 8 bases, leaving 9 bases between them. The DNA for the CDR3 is TGCGCCAGCAGCCCAGGGCAGGGGGAGCTGTTTTTT. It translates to CASSPGQGELFF.

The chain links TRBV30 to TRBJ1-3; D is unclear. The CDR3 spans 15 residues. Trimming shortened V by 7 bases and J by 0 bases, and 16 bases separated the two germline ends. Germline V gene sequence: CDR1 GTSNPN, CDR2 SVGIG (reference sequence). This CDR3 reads CAFSGPRNSGNTIYF. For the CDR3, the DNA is TGTGCCTTTTCCGGGCCTCGAAACTCTGGAAACACCATATATTTT.

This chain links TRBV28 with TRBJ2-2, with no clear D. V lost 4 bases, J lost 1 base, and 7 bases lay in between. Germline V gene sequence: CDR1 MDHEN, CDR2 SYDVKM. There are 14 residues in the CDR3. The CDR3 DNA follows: TGTGCCAGCAGTTCCGGTGGGAACACCGGGGAGCTGTTTTTT. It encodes CASSSGGNTGELFF. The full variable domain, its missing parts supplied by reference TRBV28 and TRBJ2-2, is DVKVTQSSRYLVKRTGEKVFLECVQDMDHENMFWYRQDPGLGLRLIYFSYDVKMKEKGDIPEGYSVSREKKERFSLILESASTNQTSMYLCASSSGGNTGELFFGEGSRLTVL.

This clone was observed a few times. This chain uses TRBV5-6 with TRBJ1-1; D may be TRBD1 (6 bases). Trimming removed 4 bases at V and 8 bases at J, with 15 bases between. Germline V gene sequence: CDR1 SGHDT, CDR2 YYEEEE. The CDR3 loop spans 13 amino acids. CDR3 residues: CASSRRDITEAFF. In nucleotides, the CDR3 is TGTGCCAGCAGCAGGCGGGACATCACGGAAGCTTTCTTT.

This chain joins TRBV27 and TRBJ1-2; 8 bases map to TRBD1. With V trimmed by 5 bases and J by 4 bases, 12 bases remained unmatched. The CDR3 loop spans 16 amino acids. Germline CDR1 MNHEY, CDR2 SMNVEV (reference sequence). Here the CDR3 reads CASSPTLYGTGYGYTF. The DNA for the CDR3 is TGTGCCAGCAGTCCGACCCTCTACGGGACAGGCTATGGCTACACCTTC.

CDR3 in amino acids: CASSPGTAFNEKLFF. The CDR3 nucleotides read TGTGCCAGCAGTCCAGGGACAGCTTTCAATGAAAAACTGTTTTTT. The rearrangement links TRBV28 to TRBJ1-4; 7 bases agree with TRBD1. The trim removed 5 bases at V and 5 bases at J, leaving 8 bases unmatched. Germline V gives CDR1 MDHEN, CDR2 SYDVKM. The CDR3 runs to 15 residues.

The CDR3 region is CASSWGSNQPQHF. The CDR3 DNA is TGTGCCAGCAGCTGGGGGAGCAATCAGCCCCAGCATTTT. V and J are TRBV5-4 and TRBJ1-5, with a possible D match to TRBD1 (5 bases). The CDR3 loop spans 13 amino acids. The V end was cut by 3 bases, the J end by 1 base, with 5 bases between. Germline V gene sequence: CDR1 SGHNT, CDR2 YYREEE (reference sequence).

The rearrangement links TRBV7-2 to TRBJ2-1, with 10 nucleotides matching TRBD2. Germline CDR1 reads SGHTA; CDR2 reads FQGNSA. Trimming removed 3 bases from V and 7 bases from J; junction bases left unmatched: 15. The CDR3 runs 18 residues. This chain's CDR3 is CASSLGTSGNRKGNEQFF. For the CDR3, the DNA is TGTGCCAGCAGCTTGGGAACTAGCGGGAACAGAAAAGGGAATGAGCAGTTCTTC.

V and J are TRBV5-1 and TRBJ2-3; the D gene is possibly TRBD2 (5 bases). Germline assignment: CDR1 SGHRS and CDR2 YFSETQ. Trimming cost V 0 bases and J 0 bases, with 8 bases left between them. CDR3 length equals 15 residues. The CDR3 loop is CASSLGGISTDTQYF. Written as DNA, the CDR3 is TGCGCCAGCAGCTTGGGAGGGATCAGCACAGATACGCAGTATTTT.

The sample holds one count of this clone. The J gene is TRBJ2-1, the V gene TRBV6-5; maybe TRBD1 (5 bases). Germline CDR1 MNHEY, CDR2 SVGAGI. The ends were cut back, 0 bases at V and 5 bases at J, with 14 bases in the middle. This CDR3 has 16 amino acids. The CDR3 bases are TGTGCCAGCAGTTACTCAGGGGCTCCTAAGGACAATGAGCAGTTCTTC. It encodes CASSYSGAPKDNEQFF.

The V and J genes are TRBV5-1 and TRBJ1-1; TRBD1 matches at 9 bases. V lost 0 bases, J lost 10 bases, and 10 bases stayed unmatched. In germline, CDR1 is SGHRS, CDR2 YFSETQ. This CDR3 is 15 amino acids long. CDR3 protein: CASSLEGTGSSGAFF. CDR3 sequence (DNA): TGCGCCAGCAGCTTGGAAGGGACAGGGTCGAGTGGAGCTTTCTTT.